This T cell receptor beta chain was sequenced in a study of CD8 T cells in ankylosing spondylitis (dated by TCRdb to about 2017). General notes on the study: The study profiled T cell receptor beta repertoires in healthy donors and ankylosing spondylitis patients to find disease-linked TCR variants. Peripheral blood samples were taken, and synovial fluid was additionally collected from ankylosing spondylitis patients. The full study cohort comprised approximately 23 ankylosing spondylitis patients and 110 or so healthy donors. The investigation overall reported the following: In peripheral blood, the disease-linked clones were found at relatively low frequencies and had a CD8+ phenotype. Some of the motif variants had been reported before in the synovial fluid and blood of reactive arthritis patients, a finding that suggests common disease-initiation mechanisms. A TCR beta motif made up of several highly homologous amino acid variants appeared to be characteristic of blood from ankylosing spondylitis patients. The disease-linked clones were reported as significantly enriched in matched synovial fluid samples from ankylosing spondylitis patients.

For this clonotype: The antigen this receptor binds is unknown. Per-base qualities were not stored, and no clone one base away is much larger.

TCRdb lists the instrument as Illumina HiSeq 2500. TCR beta libraries were prepared by quantitative 5'-RACE with molecular barcodes. Per the original workflow: A new computational method based on a probabilistic model of VDJ rearrangement was used to identify disease-linked TCR variants. TCRdb trimmed the raw reads at Q25, called clones with MiXCR and kept productive beta chains. Rows are unified per CDR3 protein, each entry keeping the most common DNA and genes. The V and J calls and clone size come from TCRdb's table, not from the authors' own analysis. This sample is represented by 150,000 to 200,000 distinct CDR3 sequences; more than 9% of them were singletons. About 27% of the sample lies in the top ten. Germline trimming: 6 bases from V, 2 bases from J; junction bases outside gene matches: 7. The cysteine opens and the phenylalanine closes a CDR3 of 16 amino acids. The only DNA kept is the CDR3, 48 bases in frame from the first base.

The receptor chain draws on TRBV12-3 or TRBV12-4 and TRBJ2-3; 11 middle bases align to TRBD2. The clonotype comes from a male donor with ankylosing spondylitis or in good health (not recorded which). The source material was blood, either unsorted or a sorted T cell fraction (not recorded which). The CDR3 is CASSPPSGRNTDTQYF. In nucleotides, the sequence is TGTGCCAGCAGCCCCCCTAGCGGGAGGAACACAGATACGCAGTATTTT.